These T cell receptor beta chains were read from a single sample in a study of T cell repertoires and HLA-DP antigens. Sequencing was performed with immunoSEQ multiplex PCR; in TCRdb, only in-frame clones are kept and a portion is missing. This sample has about 89,000 clones, with more than 75% found just once. No cognate antigen is known for these TCRs. What was sequenced was CD4+ T cells from PBMCs. These receptors came from a man between 45 and 60 years old in good health and CMV-seronegative. Both conserved end residues are part of each CDR3. A D gene is named only where the DNA matches it firmly. Clone size is given for some rows only: seen once, a few or many times, or a class if the clone is expanded.

CDR3aa | CDR3nt | d_gene | abundance | j_gene | v_gene
CAWSPGRNEKLFF | TGTGCCTGGAGTCCGGGCCGCAATGAAAAACTGTTTTTT | . | . | TRBJ1-4 | TRBV30
CASSYQIIGTGKISFEQYF | TGTGCCAGCAGCTACCAAATAATAGGGACAGGGAAGATTTCTTTCGAGCAGTACTTC | TRBD1 | once | TRBJ2-7 | TRBV5-4
CASSGLAANTGELFF | TGTGCCAGCAGTGGACTAGCGGCGAACACCGGGGAGCTGTTTTTT | TRBD2 | . | TRBJ2-2 | TRBV6-5
CASRDPGRGRIGELFF | TGTGCCAGTAGAGACCCGGGCAGGGGGCGTATCGGGGAGCTGTTTTTT | TRBD1 | . | TRBJ2-2 | TRBV27
CASSLAVGAQETQYF | TGCGCCAGCAGCTTGGCCGTAGGGGCCCAAGAGACCCAGTACTTC | . | . | TRBJ2-5 | TRBV5-1
CASSLTSGGGNQPQHF | TGTGCCAGCAGCCTTACCAGTGGAGGGGGCAATCAGCCCCAGCATTTT | . | . | TRBJ1-5 | TRBV9
CASRGDKGDF | TGTGCCAGCAGGGGGGACAAGGGGGACTTC | . | . | TRBJ2-4 | TRBV21-1
CASSLSPGGAGNQPQHF | TGTGCCAGCAGTTTATCCCCAGGGGGCGCAGGCAATCAGCCCCAGCATTTT | TRBD1 | . | TRBJ1-5 | TRBV27
CASSFLGPNTEAFF | TGTGCCAGCAGCTTCCTCGGGCCTAACACTGAAGCTTTCTTT | . | . | TRBJ1-1 | TRBV5-6
CASSSRTGNSPLHF | TGTGCCAGCAGCTCCCGGACGGGCAATTCACCCCTCCACTTT | . | . | TRBJ1-6 | TRBV11-2
CASSLSGVNTEAFF | TGTGCCAGCAGCTTGTCTGGCGTGAACACTGAAGCTTTCTTT | . | . | TRBJ1-1 | TRBV5-6
CASSPSLAAKNTEAFF | TGTGCCAGCTCACCAAGCTTAGCGGCGAAAAACACTGAAGCTTTCTTT | . | . | TRBJ1-1 | TRBV18
CASRPGTSGRNTQYF | TGTGCCAGCAGACCCGGGACTAGCGGGAGAAATACGCAGTATTTT | TRBD2 | . | TRBJ2-3 | TRBV9
CATRGRLSGNTIYF | TGTGCCACCAGGGGACGGCTCTCTGGAAACACCATATATTTT | . | few | TRBJ1-3 | TRBV15
CASSPGLAGGGTDTQYF | TGCGCCAGCAGCCCCGGACTAGCCGGGGGGGGCACAGATACGCAGTATTTT | TRBD2 | once | TRBJ2-3 | TRBV5-1
CASSERGAGRGTEAFF | TGTGCCAGCAGTGAACGTGGGGCAGGGAGGGGCACTGAAGCTTTCTTT | . | . | TRBJ1-1 | TRBV25-1
CASSIDPGLATTYEQYF | TGTGCCAGTAGTATAGATCCCGGACTAGCGACGACCTACGAGCAGTACTTC | TRBD2 | . | TRBJ2-7 | TRBV19
CASSPGQSGSYEQYF | TGTGCCAGCAGCCCAGGACAGAGTGGCTCCTACGAGCAGTACTTC | . | . | TRBJ2-7 | TRBV11-1
CASSQRGGTYTQYF | TGTGCCAGCAGCCAGCGGGGGGGCACATATACGCAGTATTTT | TRBD2 | . | TRBJ2-3 | TRBV6-4
CASAPSANPGGYTF | TGCGCCAGCGCTCCCTCAGCCAACCCCGGCGGCTACACCTTC | . | . | TRBJ1-2 | TRBV5-1